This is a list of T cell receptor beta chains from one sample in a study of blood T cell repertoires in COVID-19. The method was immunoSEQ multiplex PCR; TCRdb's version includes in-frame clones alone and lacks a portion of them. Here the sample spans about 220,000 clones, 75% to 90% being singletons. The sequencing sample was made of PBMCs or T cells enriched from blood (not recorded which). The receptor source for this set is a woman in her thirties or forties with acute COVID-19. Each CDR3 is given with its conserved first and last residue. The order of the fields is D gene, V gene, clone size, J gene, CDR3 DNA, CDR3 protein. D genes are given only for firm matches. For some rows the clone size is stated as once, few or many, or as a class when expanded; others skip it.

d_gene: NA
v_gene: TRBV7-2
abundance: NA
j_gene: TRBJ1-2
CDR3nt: TGTGCCAGCAGCAAAGAGGGACTCTCCCCAGAGGGCTACACCTTC
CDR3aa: CASSKEGLSPEGYTF

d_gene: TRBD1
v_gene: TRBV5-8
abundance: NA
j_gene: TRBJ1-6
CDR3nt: TGTGCCAGCAGCCACAGGGGGCGCGATTCACCCCTCCACTTT
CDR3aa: CASSHRGRDSPLHF

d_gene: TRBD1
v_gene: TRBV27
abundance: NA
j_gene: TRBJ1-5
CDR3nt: TGTGCCAGCAGTCCCAGGACAGGGCACGGCATGGGAACCGATCTGCATCAGCCCCAGCATTTT
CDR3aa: CASSPRTGHGMGTDLHQPQHF

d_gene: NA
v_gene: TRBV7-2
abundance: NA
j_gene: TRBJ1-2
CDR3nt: TGTGCCAGCAGCTTAAATGCGGGGGCGAGGTCTTATGGCTACACCTTC
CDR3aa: CASSLNAGARSYGYTF

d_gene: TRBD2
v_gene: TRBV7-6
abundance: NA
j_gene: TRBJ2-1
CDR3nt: TGTGCCAGCAGCTCGCTAGCGGGGGCCTCTTGGAATGAGCAGTTCTTC
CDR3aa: CASSSLAGASWNEQFF

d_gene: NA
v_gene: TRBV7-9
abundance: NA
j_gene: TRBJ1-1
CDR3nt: TGTGCCAGCAGCTTATTCCTGGGAGGGAACACTGAAGCTTTCTTT
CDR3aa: CASSLFLGGNTEAFF

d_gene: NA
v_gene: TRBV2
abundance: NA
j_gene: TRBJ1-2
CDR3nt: NA
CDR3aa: CASSEVGVGTF

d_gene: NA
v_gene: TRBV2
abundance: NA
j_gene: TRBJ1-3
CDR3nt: TGTGCCAGCAGTAGGACCGACAGCTCTGGAAACACCATATATTTT
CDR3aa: CASSRTDSSGNTIYF

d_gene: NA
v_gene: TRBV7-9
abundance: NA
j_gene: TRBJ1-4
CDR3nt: TGTGCCAGCAGCTTAGGGACAGTTTTTGAAAAACTGTTTTTT
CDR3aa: CASSLGTVFEKLFF

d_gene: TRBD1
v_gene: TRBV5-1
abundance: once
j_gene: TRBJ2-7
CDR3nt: TGCGCCAGCAGAAGACAGGGGGCCGAGAACGAGCAGTACTTC
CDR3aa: CASRRQGAENEQYF

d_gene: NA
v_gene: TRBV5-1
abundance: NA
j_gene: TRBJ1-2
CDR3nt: TGCGCCAGCAGGAGTTCAACAAGCGGGACCTATGGCTACACCTTC
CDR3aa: CASRSSTSGTYGYTF

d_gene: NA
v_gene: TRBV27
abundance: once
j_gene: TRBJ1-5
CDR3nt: TGTGCCAGTGGATGGGGGGGCAGCAATCAGCCCCAGCATTTT
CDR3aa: CASGWGGSNQPQHF

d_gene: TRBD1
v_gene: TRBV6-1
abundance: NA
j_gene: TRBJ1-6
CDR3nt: TGTGCCAGCAGTGAAAAGGGGCAGGGGGCATCCTATAATTCACCCCTCCACTTT
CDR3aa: CASSEKGQGASYNSPLHF

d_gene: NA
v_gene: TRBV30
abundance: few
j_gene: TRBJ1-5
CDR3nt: TGTGCCTGGAGTGCCCCGGGGGGGTTTCAGCCCCAGCATTTT
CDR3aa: CAWSAPGGFQPQHF

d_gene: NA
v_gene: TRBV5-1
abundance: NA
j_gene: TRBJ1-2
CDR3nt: TGCGCCAGCAGCCTGGAGAGAAATAACTATGGCTACACCTTC
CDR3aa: CASSLERNNYGYTF

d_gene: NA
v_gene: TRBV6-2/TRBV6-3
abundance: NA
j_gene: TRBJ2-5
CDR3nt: TGTGCCAGCAGTCAAGGAGGGGAGACCCAGTACTTC
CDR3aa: CASSQGGETQYF

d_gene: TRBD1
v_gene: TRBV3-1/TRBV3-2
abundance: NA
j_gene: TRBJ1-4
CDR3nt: TGTGCCAGCAGCCCCCAGGGGGGTTCTAATGAAAAACTGTTTTTT
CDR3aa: CASSPQGGSNEKLFF

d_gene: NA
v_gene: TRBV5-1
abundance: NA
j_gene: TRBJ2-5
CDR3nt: TGCGCCAGCAGCGATGGGGACTTGCGTCAAGAGACCCAGTACTTC
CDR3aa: CASSDGDLRQETQYF

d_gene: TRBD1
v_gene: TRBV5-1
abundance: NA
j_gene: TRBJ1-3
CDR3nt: TGCGCCAGCAGCGCTATCACCGGGACAGGGGCTGGAAACACCATATATTTT
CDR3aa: CASSAITGTGAGNTIYF

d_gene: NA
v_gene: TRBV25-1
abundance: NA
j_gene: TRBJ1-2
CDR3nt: TGTGCCAGCAGTGAATTGGAGGGGCCGGCTGGCTACACCTTC
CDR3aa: CASSELEGPAGYTF

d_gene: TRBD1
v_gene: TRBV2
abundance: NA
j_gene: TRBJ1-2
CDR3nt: TGTGCCAGCACCCTGGACAGGCGGAACTATGGCTACACCTTC
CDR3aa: CASTLDRRNYGYTF

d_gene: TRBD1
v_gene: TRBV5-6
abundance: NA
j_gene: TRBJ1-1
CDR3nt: TGTGCCAGCAGCTTGGCTTCCATCAGACTAACAGGGGCGGGTGAAGCTTTCTTT
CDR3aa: CASSLASIRLTGAGEAFF

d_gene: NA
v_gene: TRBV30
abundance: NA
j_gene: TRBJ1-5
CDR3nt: TGTGCCTGGAGCGCCTCCCGGGGGACGGGCAGCAATCAGCCCCAGCATTTT
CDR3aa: CAWSASRGTGSNQPQHF

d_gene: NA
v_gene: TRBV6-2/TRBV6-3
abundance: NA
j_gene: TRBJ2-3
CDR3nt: TGTGCCAGCAGTCGGGACTCCTATTGGCGTCCAGATACGCAGTATTTT
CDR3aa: CASSRDSYWRPDTQYF

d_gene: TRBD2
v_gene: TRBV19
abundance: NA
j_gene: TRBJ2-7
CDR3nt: TGTGCCAGTAGAACTAGCGGGGCATCCTACGAGCAGTACTTC
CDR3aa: CASRTSGASYEQYF

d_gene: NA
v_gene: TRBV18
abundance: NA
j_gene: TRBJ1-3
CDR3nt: TGTGCCAGCTCACCAGGCACGCTGCCAGCTGGAAACACCATATATTTT
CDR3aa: CASSPGTLPAGNTIYF

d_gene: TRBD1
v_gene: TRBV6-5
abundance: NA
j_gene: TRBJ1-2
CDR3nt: TGTGCCAGCAGTAAGACGGACAGGAACTATGGCTACACCTTC
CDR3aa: CASSKTDRNYGYTF

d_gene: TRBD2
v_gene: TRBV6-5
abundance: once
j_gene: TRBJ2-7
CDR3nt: TGTGCCAGCAGACGGGGGGTAGGCCTCTACGAGCAGTACTTC
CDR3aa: CASRRGVGLYEQYF

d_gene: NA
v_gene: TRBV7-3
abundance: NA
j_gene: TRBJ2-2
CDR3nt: TGTGCCAGCAGCTGGCAACCCGGGGAGCTGTTTTTT
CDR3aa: CASSWQPGELFF

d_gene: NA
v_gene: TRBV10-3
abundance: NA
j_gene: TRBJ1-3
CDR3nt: TGTGCCATCAGAGGGGCTAACTCTGGAAACACCATATATTTT
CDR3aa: CAIRGANSGNTIYF

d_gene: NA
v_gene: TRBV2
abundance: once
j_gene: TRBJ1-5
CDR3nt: TGTGCCAGCACGCGGAGCAATCAGCCCCAGCATTTT
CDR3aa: CASTRSNQPQHF

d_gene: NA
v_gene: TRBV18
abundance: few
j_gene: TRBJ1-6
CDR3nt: TGTGCCAGCTCTCGCGAGACGGAGGATTCACCCCTCCACTTT
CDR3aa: CASSRETEDSPLHF

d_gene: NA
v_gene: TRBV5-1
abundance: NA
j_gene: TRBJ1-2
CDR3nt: TGCGCCAGCAGCTTGCAGGGCAGGGCCCTCTATGGCTACACCTTC
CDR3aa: CASSLQGRALYGYTF

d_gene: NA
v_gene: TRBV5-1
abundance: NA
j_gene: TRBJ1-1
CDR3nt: TGCGCCAGCAGCCCCCGTGAGGGGCGGGGGATGGACACTGAAGCTTTCTTT
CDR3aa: CASSPREGRGMDTEAFF

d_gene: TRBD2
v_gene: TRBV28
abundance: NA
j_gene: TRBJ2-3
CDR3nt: TGTGCCAGCAGTTTATTTGGGACTAGCGGGGGGCTGACAGATACGCAGTATTTT
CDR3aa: CASSLFGTSGGLTDTQYF

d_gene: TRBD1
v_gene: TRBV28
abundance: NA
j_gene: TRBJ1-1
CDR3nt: TGTGCCAGCAGTTTCTTGACCTATTCCGGGACAGGGAGGACTGAAGCTTTCTTT
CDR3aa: CASSFLTYSGTGRTEAFF

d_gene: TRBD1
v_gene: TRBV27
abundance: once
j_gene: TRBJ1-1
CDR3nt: TGTGCCAGCAGTTTCCAGGGGGGTATTACTGAAGCTTTCTTT
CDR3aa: CASSFQGGITEAFF

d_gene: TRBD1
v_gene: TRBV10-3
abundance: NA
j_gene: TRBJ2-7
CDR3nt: TGTGCCATCAGTTCCGGGACAGAGACCTACGAGCAGTACTTC
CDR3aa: CAISSGTETYEQYF

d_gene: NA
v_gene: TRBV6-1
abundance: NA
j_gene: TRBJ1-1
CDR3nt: TGTGCCAGCAGTGAGTCAGTATTAATGAACACTGAAGCTTTCTTT
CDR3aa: CASSESVLMNTEAFF

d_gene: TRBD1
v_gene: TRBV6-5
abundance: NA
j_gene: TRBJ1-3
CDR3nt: TGTGCCAGCAGTCTAACAGGGGGCTCTGGAAACACCATATATTTT
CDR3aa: CASSLTGGSGNTIYF

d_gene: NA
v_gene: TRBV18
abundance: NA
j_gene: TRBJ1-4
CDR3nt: TGTGCCAGCTCACCATTAACGGCAGGGCTTGCGGAACTGTTTTTT
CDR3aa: CASSPLTAGLAELFF

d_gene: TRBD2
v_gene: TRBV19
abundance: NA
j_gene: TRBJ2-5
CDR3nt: TGTGCCATCCGGGGGAGGGGCATGTCTGACCAAGAGACCCAGTACTTC
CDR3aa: CAIRGRGMSDQETQYF

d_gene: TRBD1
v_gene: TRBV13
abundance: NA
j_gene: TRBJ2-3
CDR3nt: TGTGCCAGCAGCCGGCCGGGACAGAACCCCCCCACAGATACGCAGTATTTT
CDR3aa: CASSRPGQNPPTDTQYF

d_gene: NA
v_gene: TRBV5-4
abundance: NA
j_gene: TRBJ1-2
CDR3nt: TGTGCCAGCAGCTTCGGCCGGGATTCTAACTATGGCTACACCTTC
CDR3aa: CASSFGRDSNYGYTF

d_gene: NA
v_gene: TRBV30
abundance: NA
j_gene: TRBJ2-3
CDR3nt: TGTGCCTGGAGCTCCCTAGCCACAGATACGCAGTATTTT
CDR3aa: CAWSSLATDTQYF

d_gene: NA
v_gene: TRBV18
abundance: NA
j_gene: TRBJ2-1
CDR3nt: TGTGCCAGCTCACGATCAGGGGGGCCCACCTACAATGAGCAGTTCTTC
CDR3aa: CASSRSGGPTYNEQFF

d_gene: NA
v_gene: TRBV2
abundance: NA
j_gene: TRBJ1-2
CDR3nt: TGTGCCAGCAGTGAAGAAGGGGGCTATGGCTACACCTTC
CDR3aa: CASSEEGGYGYTF

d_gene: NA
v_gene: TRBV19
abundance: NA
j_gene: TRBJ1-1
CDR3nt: TGTGCCAGTAGTATTCTCTACCGGGTCACGAACACTGAAGCTTTCTTT
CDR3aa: CASSILYRVTNTEAFF

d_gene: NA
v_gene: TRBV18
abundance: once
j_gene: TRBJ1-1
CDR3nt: TGTGCCAGCTCACACCAATCCTTGGGGCCCAGGGCCACTGAAGCTTTCTTT
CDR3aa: CASSHQSLGPRATEAFF

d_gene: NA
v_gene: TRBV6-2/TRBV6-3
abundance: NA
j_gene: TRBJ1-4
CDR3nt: TGTGCCAGCAGTCCCCAGGGGTCCGGAGAAAAACTGTTTTTT
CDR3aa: CASSPQGSGEKLFF

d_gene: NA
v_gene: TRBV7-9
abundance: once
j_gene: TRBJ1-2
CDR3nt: TGTGCCAGCAGCCCTGATTGGGGAGACTATGGCTACACCTTC
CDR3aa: CASSPDWGDYGYTF

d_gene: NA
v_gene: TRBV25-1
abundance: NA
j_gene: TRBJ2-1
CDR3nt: TGTGCCAGCAGTGAATCCGGCGACTACTATGAGCAGTTCTTC
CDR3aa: CASSESGDYYEQFF

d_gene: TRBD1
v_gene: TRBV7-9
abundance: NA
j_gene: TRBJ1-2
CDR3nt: TGTGCCACCGGGATCGACAGGGTGGACGGCTACACCTTC
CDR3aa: CATGIDRVDGYTF

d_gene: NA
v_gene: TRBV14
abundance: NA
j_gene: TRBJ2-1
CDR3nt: TGTGCCAGCAGCCAAATAAGCGGAAGCTCCTACAATGAGCAGTTCTTC
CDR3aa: CASSQISGSSYNEQFF

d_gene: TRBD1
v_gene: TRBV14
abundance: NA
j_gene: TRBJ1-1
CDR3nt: TGTGCCAGCAGCCAGCCCGGGACAGGGGGCGTGAGGGGTGATCATGAAGCTTTCTTT
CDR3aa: CASSQPGTGGVRGDHEAFF

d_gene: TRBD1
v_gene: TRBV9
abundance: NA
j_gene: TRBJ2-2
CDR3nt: TGTGCCAGCAGCGTAGGGACAGGGGGCGCGGACACCGGGGAGCTGTTTTTT
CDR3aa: CASSVGTGGADTGELFF

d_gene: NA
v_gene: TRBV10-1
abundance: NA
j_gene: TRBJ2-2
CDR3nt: TGCGCCAGCAGTAAGTCGTCCGGGGAAAACACCGGGGAGCTGTTTTTT
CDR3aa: CASSKSSGENTGELFF

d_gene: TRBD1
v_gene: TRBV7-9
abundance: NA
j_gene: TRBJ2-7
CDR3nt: TGTGCCAGCAGCTTACGACAGGGAGCAGAAGAGCAGTACTTC
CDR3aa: CASSLRQGAEEQYF

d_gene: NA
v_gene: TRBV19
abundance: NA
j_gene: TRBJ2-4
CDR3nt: TGTGCCAGTAGTATTAACCCCACAGGGTGGAACATTCAGTACTTC
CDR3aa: CASSINPTGWNIQYF

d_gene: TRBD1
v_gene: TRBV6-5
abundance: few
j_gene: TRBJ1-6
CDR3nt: TGTGCCAGCAGTAGGACAGGGACAGATTATTCACCCCTCCACTTT
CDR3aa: CASSRTGTDYSPLHF